One and the same sample provided the 10 T cell receptor beta chains below, sequenced in a study of T cell responses to AZD1222 COVID-19 vaccine. Some clones are missing from TCRdb's copy, which holds only in-frame ones; the method was immunoSEQ multiplex PCR. The sample has about 92,000 clones; approximately 86% are singletons. Sequencing was performed on peripheral blood, taken on day 0 of MenACWY control vaccination. The receptors stem from an adult in good health.

CDR3 DNA sequence: TGCAGCGTGGTACTAGCGGGGGTTACCAATGAGCAGTTCTTC. Translation gives CSVVLAGVTNEQFF. J is TRBJ2-1 and V is TRBV29-1, with TRBD2 matching 11 bases. Germline CDR1 reads SQVTM; CDR2 reads ANQGSEA. This CDR3 is built from 14 residues. The V gene end was trimmed by 6 bases and the J gene end by 6 bases; junction bases not matched to a gene: 7.

Of note for this clone: Other DNA sequences within the sample encode an identical CDR3. The chain is built from TRBV5-4 and TRBJ1-1, with D uncertain. The V end lost 4 bases, the J end lost 0 bases, and 7 bases lay between the germline ends. Germline V gene data show CDR1 as SGHNT and CDR2 as YYREEE (reference sequence). The CDR3 spans 13 residues. In nucleotides, the CDR3 is TGTGCCAGCAGCGAGACGGTGAACACTGAAGCTTTCTTT. Protein product: CASSETVNTEAFF.

The gene calls are TRBV6-5 and TRBJ1-1; D remains unclear. Germline V gives CDR1 MNHEY, CDR2 SVGAGI. The CDR3 is 13 amino acids. V dropped 4 bases and J dropped 4 bases, with 10 bases sitting between them. The DNA of the CDR3 is TGTGCCAGCAGTTCGATTTGGAGCACTGAAGCTTTCTTT. This sequence encodes CASSSIWSTEAFF.

This clone was recorded only once. The chain couples TRBV2 to TRBJ1-1; 8 nucleotides agree with TRBD1. CDR1 and CDR2 (germline): SNHLY, FYNNEI. Germline trimming cut 2 bases from V and 0 bases from J; bases unmatched to any gene: 2. This CDR3 comprises 15 residues. CDR3: CASSERTGLNTEAFF. The CDR3 DNA is TGTGCCAGCAGTGAACGGACAGGGTTGAACACTGAAGCTTTCTTT.

The rearrangement joins TRBV18 to TRBJ1-2; D is perhaps TRBD1 (5 bases). Looked up from germline, CDR1 is KGHSH and CDR2 is LQKENI. The CDR3 is 12 amino acids. V lost 6 bases to trimming and J lost 7 bases, with 12 bases between them. The CDR3 sequence: CASSFPGRGYTF. The CDR3, as DNA: TGTGCCAGCTCCTTCCCGGGGCGTGGCTACACCTTC.

This clone has a single count. The chain combines TRBV7-9 with TRBJ1-3; D gene ambiguous. This CDR3 is 13 amino acids long. Trimming cost V 8 bases and J 0 bases, with 8 bases left between them. CDR1 is SEHNR and CDR2 is FQNEAQ in the germline V gene (reference sequence). CDR3 sequence: CASGPSSGNTIYF. In DNA form, the CDR3 reads TGTGCCAGCGGACCGAGCTCTGGAAACACCATATATTTT.

The chain couples TRBV5-5 to TRBJ2-2; D unclear. This CDR3 contains 19 residues. CDR1 is SGHKS and CDR2 is YYEKEE in the germline V gene (reference sequence). The ends were cut back, 7 bases at V and 0 bases at J, with 25 bases in the middle. The CDR3 sequence is CASSPLPLQELTNTGELFF. The DNA for the CDR3 is TGTGCCAGCTCCCCACTACCCTTGCAGGAACTCACGAACACCGGGGAGCTGTTTTTT.

The chain is built from TRBV3-1 (or the pseudogene TRBV3-2) and TRBJ1-2; 8 positions match TRBD1. Unmatched junction bases numbered 2, after V lost 1 base and J lost 4 bases. The CDR3 is 14 residues long. Per the germline V gene, CDR1 is LGHDT and CDR2 is YNNKEL (reference sequence). CDR3 bases: TGTGCCAGCAGCCAAGGGACAGGGAGCTATGGCTACACCTTC. Its protein product is CASSQGTGSYGYTF.

The chain is built from TRBV5-4 and TRBJ2-2; the D gene is possibly TRBD2 (5 bases). Germline values: CDR1 SGHNT, CDR2 YYREEE (reference sequence). The CDR3 runs to 19 residues. Trimming pared 4 bases from V and 2 bases from J, leaving 24 bases between. The CDR3 DNA is TGTGCCAGCAGCCGCCGGGATAGCCCTATCCCTCGTAACACCGGGGAGCTGTTTTTT. The encoded protein is CASSRRDSPIPRNTGELFF.

The V gene is TRBV18, the J gene TRBJ2-2, with no clear D. Trimming took off 2 bases at V and 3 bases at J, with 10 bases between the two ends. The CDR3 sequence is 15 residues long. Germline V CDR1 and CDR2: KGHSH, LQKENI. This chain's CDR3 is CASSPTRTHTGELFF. In nucleotides, the CDR3 is TGTGCCAGCTCACCAACGAGGACCCACACCGGGGAGCTGTTTTTT.